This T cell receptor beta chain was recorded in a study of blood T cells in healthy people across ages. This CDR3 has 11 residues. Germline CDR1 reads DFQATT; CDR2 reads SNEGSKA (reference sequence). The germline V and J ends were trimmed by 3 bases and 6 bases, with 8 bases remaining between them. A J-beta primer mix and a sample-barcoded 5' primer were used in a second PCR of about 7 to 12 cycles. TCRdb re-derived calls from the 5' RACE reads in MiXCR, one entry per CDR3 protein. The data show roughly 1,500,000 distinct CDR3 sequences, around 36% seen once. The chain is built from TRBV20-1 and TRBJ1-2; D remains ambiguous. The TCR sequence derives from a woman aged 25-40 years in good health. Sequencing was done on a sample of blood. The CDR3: CSASLTDGYTF. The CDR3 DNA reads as TGCAGTGCTAGTTTGACGGATGGCTACACCTTC.